Below are 29 T cell receptor beta chains sequenced from a single sample in a study of blood T cell repertoires in COVID-19. The repertoire was sequenced with immunoSEQ multiplex PCR; TCRdb's copy has only in-frame clones and lacks some. The sample lists 300,000 to 450,000 clones, 80% to 90% occurring once. Sequencing used PBMCs or T cells enriched from blood (not recorded which). The source of these receptors is a man younger than 30 who had recovered from COVID-19.

This chain joins TRBV5-6 and TRBJ2-3, with 7 bases fitting TRBD2. This CDR3 has 14 amino acids. V trimming: 4 bases; J trimming: 2 bases; junction bases outside the gene matches: 4. Germline values: CDR1 SGHDT, CDR2 YYEEEE. For the CDR3, the DNA is TGTGCCAGCAGCCGCCGGGACTACACAGATACGCAGTATTTT. This sequence encodes CASSRRDYTDTQYF.

The chain is built from TRBV28 and TRBJ1-5, with TRBD1 as a possible D gene (5 bases). V was shortened by 5 bases and J by 0 bases, with 14 bases between the two germline ends. The CDR3 length is 16 residues. Germline CDR1 and CDR2: MDHEN and SYDVKM. Written as DNA, the CDR3 is TGTGCCAGCAGTCCCCTGTGGGGCCGTAGCAATCAGCCCCAGCATTTT. Translating it yields CASSPLWGRSNQPQHF.

The chain uses TRBV7-9 and TRBJ2-1, with 8 bases matching TRBD2. V gave up 1 base and J gave up 5 bases; unmatched junction bases: 7. Germline CDR1 SEHNR, CDR2 FQNEAQ (reference sequence). CDR3 length equals 16 residues. The CDR3 spells CASSLVAGGPNNEQFF. In DNA, the CDR3 is TGTGCCAGCAGCTTAGTGGCGGGAGGACCCAACAATGAGCAGTTCTTC. Together with reference TRBV7-9 and TRBJ2-1, the CDR3 gives the full variable domain: DTGVSQNPRHKITKRGQNVTFRCDPISEHNRLYWYRQTLGQGPEFLTYFQNEAQLEKSRLLSDRFSAERPKGSFSTLEIQRTEQGDSAMYLCASSLVAGGPNNEQFFGPGTRLTVL.

The V call is TRBV28, the J call TRBJ1-5; D gene unclear. V dropped 8 bases and J dropped 6 bases, with 8 bases sitting between them. The germline V gene encodes CDR1 MDHEN and CDR2 SYDVKM. The CDR3 consists of 11 residues. CDR3 protein: CASARGQPQHF. CDR3 coding DNA: TGTGCCAGCGCTCGAGGTCAGCCCCAGCATTTT.

The chain employs TRBV13 and TRBJ2-1; 9 bases fit TRBD2. Germline loops: CDR1 PRHDT, CDR2 FYEKMQ (reference sequence). V trimming: 5 bases; J trimming: 5 bases; junction bases outside the gene matches: 4. The CDR3 runs 14 residues. For the CDR3, the DNA is TGTGCCAGCAGCCCGGGGACTAGCAACAATGAGCAGTTCTTC. Its protein is CASSPGTSNNEQFF.

This sequence joins TRBV7-6 and TRBJ1-1; TRBD1 matches 8 bases. CDR1 SGHVS and CDR2 FNYEAQ come from the germline V gene. CDR3 size: 16 residues. With V trimmed by 5 bases and J by 2 bases, 10 bases remained unmatched. The CDR3 is CASSIHRQGNNTEAFF. DNA for the CDR3: TGTGCCAGCAGCATACACCGACAGGGGAATAACACTGAAGCTTTCTTT.

The rearrangement joins TRBV5-1 to TRBJ1-1; D remains unclear. CDR3 length: 15 residues. Germline values: CDR1 SGHRS, CDR2 YFSETQ. The V end was cut by 2 bases, the J end by 5 bases, with 16 bases between. The CDR3 region is CASSLAPASGTEAFF. CDR3 DNA: TGCGCCAGCAGCTTAGCCCCCGCATCGGGTACTGAAGCTTTCTTT.

The gene calls are TRBV6-5 and TRBJ2-7; 9 bases line up with TRBD1. Looked up from germline, CDR1 is MNHEY and CDR2 is SVGAGI. Trimming at V came to 4 bases and at J to 4 bases, leaving 8 bases not matched to a gene. The length of the CDR3 is 15 residues. CDR3 residues: CASSFHGTGSYEQYF. DNA for the CDR3: TGTGCCAGCAGTTTCCACGGGACAGGGAGTTACGAGCAGTACTTC.

The chain links TRBV5-1 to TRBJ1-4; the match to TRBD1 covers 7 bases. Trimming removed 6 bases from V and 6 bases from J; junction bases left unmatched: 11. The CDR3 has 15 residues. Germline V gene sequence: CDR1 SGHRS, CDR2 YFSETQ. CDR3 coding DNA: TGCGCCAGCACCCCCTCCGGCAGGGGGGATGAAAAACTGTTTTTT. This codes for CASTPSGRGDEKLFF.

The V and J genes are TRBV7-2 and TRBJ2-7, with 10 bases matching TRBD2. Germline CDR1 and CDR2: SGHTA and FQGNSA. CDR3 length: 15 residues. J gave up 4 bases and V 2 bases, and 5 bases lay outside the gene matches. CDR3 residues: CASSLYASGSYEQYF. In DNA form, the CDR3 reads TGTGCCAGCAGCTTATACGCTAGCGGGAGTTACGAGCAGTACTTC.

The genes are TRBV7-2 and TRBJ2-1, with a possible D match to TRBD2 (5 bases). This CDR3 contains 15 residues. Germline V gives CDR1 SGHTA, CDR2 FQGNSA. Trimming removed 5 bases from V and 3 bases from J, with 14 bases in between. The CDR3: CASSGVGSGYNEQFF. DNA for the CDR3: TGTGCCAGCAGCGGAGTGGGGAGCGGCTACAATGAGCAGTTCTTC.

The chain joins TRBV6-5 to TRBJ2-5; TRBD2 agrees at 8 bases. Germline loops: CDR1 MNHEY, CDR2 SVGAGI. The CDR3 sequence is 16 residues long. Trimming took 2 bases from V and 3 from J; bases not matched to a gene: 8. CDR3: CASSYGREGTKETQYF. As DNA, the CDR3 is TGTGCCAGCAGTTACGGCCGGGAGGGAACCAAAGAGACCCAGTACTTC.

The genes are TRBV5-8 and TRBJ1-1; D remains ambiguous. The CDR3 is 15 residues long. V was trimmed by 3 bases and J by 9 bases, leaving 21 bases between them. CDR1 SGHTS and CDR2 YDEGEE come from the germline V gene. The CDR3, as DNA: TGTGCCAGCAGCTCTGCACCACGGGTCTCTTATAAAGCTTTCTTT. Its translation is CASSSAPRVSYKAFF.

This clone was seen a single time. V gene TRBV19 combines with J gene TRBJ1-5, with D possibly being TRBD1 (6 bases). The ends were cut back, 5 bases at V and 5 bases at J, with 19 bases in the middle. Germline V gives CDR1 LNHDA, CDR2 SQIVND (reference sequence). This CDR3 is built from 16 residues. The CDR3 region is CASSFPGQRRYQPQHF. In DNA form, the CDR3 reads TGTGCCAGTAGTTTCCCTGGACAGAGACGTTATCAGCCCCAGCATTTT. Full variable domain (remainder filled in from reference TRBV19 and TRBJ1-5): DGGITQSPKYLFRKEGQNVTLSCEQNLNHDAMYWYRQDPGQGLRLIYYSQIVNDFQKGDIAEGYSVSREKKESFPLTVTSAQKNPTAFYLCASSFPGQRRYQPQHFGDGTRLSIL.

V usage is TRBV3-1 (or the pseudogene TRBV3-2) and J usage is TRBJ2-7; D is ambiguous. The germline V gene has CDR1 LGHDT and CDR2 YNNKEL (reference sequence). The CDR3 is 14 amino acids. Trimming stripped 0 bases from V and 5 bases from J, with 11 bases between. CDR3 nucleotides: TGTGCCAGCAGCCAAGATCTAGGTCGGAACGAGCAGTACTTC. Protein sequence: CASSQDLGRNEQYF.

The V gene is TRBV7-6, the J gene TRBJ2-7; 7 bases match TRBD1. The CDR3 length is 15 residues. The germline gives CDR1 SGHVS, CDR2 FNYEAQ. After removal of 5 bases from V and 3 bases from J, the junction contained 10 bases not matched to a gene. CDR3 region: CASSRTTRGFYEQYF. CDR3 in DNA: TGTGCCAGCAGCCGGACAACCAGGGGGTTCTACGAGCAGTACTTC.

The V and J genes are TRBV5-5 and TRBJ2-7, with 8 nucleotides matching TRBD2. Germline lookup yields CDR1 SGHKS and CDR2 YYEKEE (reference sequence). The CDR3 spans 16 residues. V was clipped by 5 bases and J by 4 bases; unmatched bases: 14. The CDR3 DNA sequence: TGTGCCAGCAGTACACGTGCCCGGGGGGGAAAGTACGAGCAGTACTTC. Its translation is CASSTRARGGKYEQYF.

V gene TRBV18 combines with J gene TRBJ2-5; TRBD1 aligns across 10 bases. The V gene end was trimmed by 3 bases and the J gene end by 5 bases; junction bases not matched to a gene: 6. CDR3 size: 15 residues. CDR1 KGHSH and CDR2 LQKENI come from the germline V gene. Here the CDR3 reads CASSPRQGARETQYF. Here the CDR3 DNA reads TGTGCCAGCTCACCTCGACAGGGGGCGAGGGAGACCCAGTACTTC.

CDR3 loop: CAWSVLQGRFLANTEAFF. DNA of the CDR3: TGTGCCTGGAGTGTACTCCAGGGGCGCTTCCTAGCGAACACTGAAGCTTTCTTT. J is TRBJ1-1 and V is TRBV30, with D perhaps matching TRBD1 (6 bases). Between the trimmed V and J ends, which lost 0 bases and 1 base, there was a span of 21 bases. Germline values: CDR1 GTSNPN, CDR2 SVGIG (reference sequence). The CDR3 sequence is 18 residues long.

J is TRBJ2-2 and V is TRBV28; a possible D gene is TRBD2 (5 bases). The germline CDR1 and CDR2 sequences are MDHEN and SYDVKM. This CDR3 contains 14 residues. V gave up 3 bases and J gave up 4 bases, with 9 bases separating them. CDR3 nucleotide sequence: TGTGCCAGCAGTTTGACGGGGTCCACCGGGGAGCTGTTTTTT. This gives the protein CASSLTGSTGELFF.

The chain couples TRBV15 to TRBJ1-2; tentative D call: TRBD1 (6 bases). CDR3 size: 16 residues. Germline lookup yields CDR1 LNHNV and CDR2 YYDKDF (reference sequence). V was trimmed by 0 bases and J by 5 bases, leaving 16 bases between them. The CDR3 sequence is CATSRERTVALYGYTF. The CDR3 nucleotides are TGTGCCACCAGCAGAGAAAGGACAGTGGCTTTGTATGGCTACACCTTC. Supplemented by reference TRBV15 and TRBJ1-2, the full variable domain reads DAMVIQNPRYQVTQFGKPVTLSCSQTLNHNVMYWYQQKSSQAPKLLFHYYDKDFNNEADTPDNFQSRRPNTSFCFLDIRSPGLGDTAMYLCATSRERTVALYGYTFGSGTRLTVV.

This clone occurred a few times. This chain links TRBV5-4 with TRBJ2-7; 10 bases fit TRBD2. V trimming: 2 bases; J trimming: 3 bases; junction bases outside the gene matches: 8. Germline CDR1 is SGHNT and CDR2 is YYREEE (reference sequence). The CDR3 length is 16 residues. The CDR3 sequence is CASSLVLAGVDYEQYF. CDR3 DNA sequence: TGTGCCAGCAGCTTAGTCCTAGCGGGAGTAGACTACGAGCAGTACTTC.

This chain uses TRBV11-2 with TRBJ1-2, with D unresolved. This CDR3 is built from 13 residues. V lost 3 bases and J lost 7, with 12 bases in between. The germline V gene encodes CDR1 SGHAT and CDR2 FQNNGV. The CDR3 loop is CASSLSRGSGYTF. The DNA for the CDR3 is TGTGCCAGCAGCTTGTCCCGGGGTAGTGGCTACACCTTC.

In its sample, this clone was seen once. This chain connects TRBV30 to TRBJ1-2; 9 nucleotides match TRBD1. V lost 1 base, J lost 6 bases, and 3 bases stayed unmatched. Germline V gene lookup returns CDR1 GTSNPN and CDR2 SVGIG (reference sequence). The CDR3 sequence is 13 residues long. This CDR3 reads CAWSGQGVDGYTF. The CDR3 DNA follows: TGTGCCTGGAGTGGACAGGGGGTGGATGGCTACACCTTC.

This rearrangement joins TRBV19 to TRBJ1-1, with 7 bases matching TRBD1. From germline, CDR1 is LNHDA and CDR2 SQIVND (reference sequence). Losses at the gene ends were 1 base for V and 0 bases for J; bases not matched to a gene: 5. The CDR3 is 16 residues long. The CDR3 loop is CASSIVVQGVNTEAFF. As DNA, the CDR3 is TGTGCCAGTAGTATAGTAGTTCAGGGGGTGAACACTGAAGCTTTCTTT.

The chain recombines TRBV4-1 with TRBJ1-4; no clear D gene. The CDR3 loop spans 16 amino acids. Germline CDR1 and CDR2: MGHRA and YSYEKL. V dropped 0 bases and J dropped 0 bases, with 8 bases sitting between them. In nucleotides, the CDR3 is TGCGCCAGCAGCCAAGATGCGGGAGCAACTAATGAAAAACTGTTTTTT. Protein: CASSQDAGATNEKLFF.

The chain uses TRBV27 and TRBJ1-2; 8 bases match TRBD1. V shed 6 bases, J shed 8 bases, and the junction held 11 bases outside the gene matches. Germline V gene data show CDR1 as MNHEY and CDR2 as SMNVEV (reference sequence). The CDR3 is made up of 14 amino acids. CDR3 region: CASSPGQGIGGYTF. The CDR3 coding sequence is TGTGCCAGCAGCCCCGGACAGGGAATCGGGGGCTACACCTTC.

The genes are TRBV6-1 and TRBJ1-2; D uncertain. The CDR3 consists of 13 residues. V was clipped by 1 base and J by 2 bases, with 5 bases between them. Germline-derived CDR1 and CDR2 are MNHNS and SASEGT. As DNA, the CDR3 is TGTGCCAGCAGTGAAGTACTCAACTATGGCTACACCTTC. This encodes CASSEVLNYGYTF.

The chain has TRBV27 and TRBJ1-1; 7 positions match TRBD1. Germline-derived CDR1 and CDR2 are MNHEY and SMNVEV (reference sequence). The CDR3 has 16 residues. V lost 0 bases to trimming and J lost 2 bases; unmatched junction nucleotides: 6. CDR3 sequence: CASSLSPQGGNTEAFF. The CDR3 DNA follows: TGTGCCAGCAGTTTATCGCCCCAGGGGGGCAACACTGAAGCTTTCTTT.